Listed below are T cell receptor beta chains from one sample, sequenced in a study of T-cell memory formation after mild COVID-19. TCRdb re-derived calls from the 5' RACE reads in MiXCR, one entry per CDR3 protein. The sample consists of about 350,000 distinct CDR3 sequences, roughly an eighth of them appearing once. Sequencing was performed on PBMCs or a T cell subset sorted from them (not recorded which). The receptor source for this set is a man aged 18 to 29 who had mild COVID-19 (a few samples of this study predate the infection). Cell type and time point are not known. CDR3s include the opening cysteine and the closing phenylalanine or tryptophan. D genes are given only for firm matches. The size field is filled for only some rows; it gives once, few, many or a size class.

TRBJ2-7 TRBV7-2 NA NA TGTGCCAGCAGCTTAAGTTCACTCCCTACCTACGAGCAGTACTTC CASSLSSLPTYEQYF
TRBJ2-7 TRBV12-3/TRBV12-4 few NA TGTGCCAGCAGTTCCGTGTACGAGCAGTACTTC CASSSVYEQYF
TRBJ1-1 TRBV6-1 NA NA TGTGCCAGCAGTAGGGGAATGAACACTGAAGCTTTCTTT CASSRGMNTEAFF
TRBJ2-1 TRBV5-4 few TRBD1 TGTGCCAGCAGCAAGGCGGGACAGGGGCCCAATGAGCAGTTCTTC CASSKAGQGPNEQFF
TRBJ2-1 TRBV5-1 few TRBD1 TGCGCCAGCAGCTTCCGGGACAGGGTAGGAGATGAGCAGTTCTTC CASSFRDRVGDEQFF
TRBJ1-2 TRBV27 NA TRBD1 TGTGCCACCCGACAGGGAGACTATGGCTACACCTTC CATRQGDYGYTF
TRBJ2-3 TRBV5-4 NA NA TGTGCCAGCAACCGGGACACAGATACGCAGTATTTT CASNRDTDTQYF
TRBJ2-5 TRBV7-6 few NA TGTGCCAGCAGCGACTGGGGTCCAGCGAAGACCCAGTACTTC CASSDWGPAKTQYF
TRBJ2-5 TRBV7-2 few NA TGTGCCAGCATCCAAGCTGCTTCAGAAGAGACCCAGTACTTC CASIQAASEETQYF
TRBJ1-5 TRBV12-3/TRBV12-4 NA NA TGTGCCAGCAGGAACCAGAATCAGCCCCAGCATTTT CASRNQNQPQHF
TRBJ2-7 TRBV10-3 many TRBD2 TGTGCCATCAGTGGAGCCTCTAGCGGGGGGGCCCTCCCCTACGAGCAGTACTTC CAISGASSGGALPYEQYF
TRBJ2-5 TRBV6-4 few NA TGTGCCAGCAGTGACCCGGGGAAGGGCCAAGAGACCCAGTACTTC CASSDPGKGQETQYF
TRBJ2-6 TRBV18 few NA TGTGCCAGCTCACCACCGGTCACCTGGGCCAACGTCCTGACTTTC CASSPPVTWANVLTF
TRBJ1-2 TRBV9 few TRBD1 TGTGCCAGCAGCCCCCGACAGGGAACTAACTATGGCTACACCTTC CASSPRQGTNYGYTF
TRBJ2-1 TRBV6-4 few TRBD2 TGTGCCAGCAGTGGGTCGGGGGGCTCCTACAATGAGCAGTTCTTC CASSGSGGSYNEQFF
TRBJ2-2 TRBV6-2/TRBV6-3 NA TRBD2 TGTGCCAGCAGTTACTCGATCTCTAGCGGGGGGAACACCGGGGAGCTGTTTTTT CASSYSISSGGNTGELFF
TRBJ2-3 TRBV6-2/TRBV6-3 few TRBD2 TGTGCCACCCTCCGGGGGGGCCGGGAGTATTTT CATLRGGREYF
TRBJ1-2 TRBV4-1 few NA TGCGCCAGCAGCCAAGAGTTGCCAGCCAACTATGGCTACACCTTC CASSQELPANYGYTF
TRBJ2-7 TRBV28 few NA TGTGCCAGCAGTTTGCTACAGGGAGTGCAGTACTTC CASSLLQGVQYF
TRBJ2-5 TRBV6-6 NA NA TGTGCCAGCAGTTATCCTAGCGTCCAAGAGACCCAGTACTTC CASSYPSVQETQYF
TRBJ2-7 TRBV7-2 many NA TGTGCCAGCAGCCTCCCCTCGGGAGCCAACGAGCAGTACTTC CASSLPSGANEQYF
TRBJ2-2 TRBV7-2 NA TRBD2 TGTGCCAGCAGGGTTAGCGGGGGATCCGGGGAGCTGTTTTTT CASRVSGGSGELFF